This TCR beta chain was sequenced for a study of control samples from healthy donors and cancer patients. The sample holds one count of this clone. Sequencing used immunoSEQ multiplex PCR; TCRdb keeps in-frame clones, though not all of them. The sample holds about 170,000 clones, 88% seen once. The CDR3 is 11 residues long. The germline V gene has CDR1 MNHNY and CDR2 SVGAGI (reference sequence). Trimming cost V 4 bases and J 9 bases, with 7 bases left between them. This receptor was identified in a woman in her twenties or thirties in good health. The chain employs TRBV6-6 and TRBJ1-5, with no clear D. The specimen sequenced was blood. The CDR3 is CASSSEGPQHF. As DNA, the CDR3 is TGTGCCAGCAGTTCGGAAGGGCCCCAGCATTTT.